Below are 27 T cell receptor beta chains sequenced from a single sample in a study of technical replicates of blood from several donors. Sequenced by immunoSEQ multiplex PCR; TCRdb stores in-frame clones only, minus some. The sample consists of tens of thousands of clones, 92% of them appearing once. Sequenced input: T cells isolated from PBMCs. These receptor sequences come from a human donor in good health.

V usage is TRBV28 and J usage is TRBJ1-5, with D tentatively TRBD1 (5 bases). The CDR3 covers 14 residues. The V gene lost 3 bases and the J gene lost 9 bases, with 15 bases spanning the gap. Germline assignment: CDR1 MDHEN and CDR2 SYDVKM. CDR3 nucleotide sequence: TGTGCCAGCAGTTTGAGTAAGGGGAGGGGGCCCCAGCATTTT. It codes for CASSLSKGRGPQHF.

The gene calls are TRBV7-6 and TRBJ2-7; tentative D call: TRBD1 (6 bases). The V end lost 5 bases, the J end lost 3 bases, and 14 bases lay between the germline ends. The CDR3 sequence is 14 residues long. Germline loops: CDR1 SGHVS, CDR2 FNYEAQ. CDR3: CASSLGTSDYEQYF. The CDR3, as DNA: TGTGCCAGCAGCCTCGGGACAAGTGACTACGAGCAGTACTTC.

The chain couples TRBV9 to TRBJ2-3, with TRBD2 matching over 10 bases. V was clipped by 2 bases and J by 5 bases; unmatched bases: 8. Per germline, CDR1 SGDLS and CDR2 YYNGEE. The CDR3 length is 16 residues. The CDR3 DNA is TGTGCCAGCAGCGTTAGTCTAGCGGGAGAAGGAGATACGCAGTATTTT. Translation gives CASSVSLAGEGDTQYF.

The genes are TRBV11-3 and TRBJ2-5, with 12 nucleotides matching TRBD2. The ends lost 5 bases at V and 5 bases at J; junction bases unmatched: 15. The length of the CDR3 is 18 residues. Germline values: CDR1 SGHNT, CDR2 YENEEA. Here the CDR3 DNA reads TGTGCCAGCAGCGGGTGGACTAGCGGGATCCGAGAGGGGGAGACCCAGTACTTC. Translating gives CASSGWTSGIREGETQYF.

This clone showed up just once. The genes are TRBV2 and TRBJ2-1; TRBD1 aligns across 8 bases. Trimming took 6 bases from V and 8 from J; bases not matched to a gene: 12. The CDR3 is 15 residues long. Looked up from germline, CDR1 is SNHLY and CDR2 is FYNNEI. DNA of the CDR3: TGTGCCAGCAGGGAGAACGACAGGGGTTACGATGAGCAGTTCTTC. Its protein product is CASRENDRGYDEQFF.

V and J are TRBV6-1 and TRBJ2-7, with TRBD2 matching 8 bases. The V gene's germline CDR1 is MNHNS and CDR2 SASEGT. The CDR3 totals 15 residues. Trimming took 1 base from V and 3 from J; bases not matched to a gene: 5. The DNA of the CDR3 is TGTGCCAGCAGTGAAGTAGCGGGATCAAGCTACGAGCAGTACTTC. Translating it yields CASSEVAGSSYEQYF.

The chain recombines TRBV7-5 with TRBJ1-5. TRBV7-5 is tagged as a pseudogene. The CDR3 contains 13 residues. The CDR3 bases are TGTGTCAGAAGCTCGAGGATCACACAGCCCCAGCATTTT. Translation gives CVRSSRITQPQHF.

The V gene is TRBV10-3, the J gene TRBJ2-2; 8 nucleotides match TRBD1. Germline V gene sequence: CDR1 ENHRY, CDR2 SYGVKD. The CDR3 is 16 residues long. J lost 1 base, V lost 3 bases, and 4 bases had no gene match. The CDR3: CAISDRGTGNTGELFF. In DNA, the CDR3 is TGTGCCATCAGTGACAGGGGGACAGGGAACACCGGGGAGCTGTTTTTT.

V gene TRBV5-6 combines with J gene TRBJ2-1; 7 nucleotides align to TRBD2. The V gene's germline CDR1 is SGHDT and CDR2 YYEEEE. The CDR3 loop spans 13 amino acids. V gave up 2 bases and J gave up 8 bases; unmatched junction bases: 4. The CDR3 DNA reads as TGTGCCAGCAGCTTTGGGCTAGCGGATGAGCAGTTCTTC. Translation gives CASSFGLADEQFF.

The chain is built from TRBV7-9 and TRBJ1-1; D may be TRBD1 (6 bases). Germline V lookup: CDR1 SEHNR, CDR2 FQNEAQ (reference sequence). The V gene lost 4 bases and the J gene lost 2 bases, with 17 bases spanning the gap. The CDR3 totals 16 residues. The CDR3 is CASSSIFGGANTEAFF. The CDR3 nucleotides are TGTGCCAGCAGCTCAATCTTCGGGGGGGCTAACACTGAAGCTTTCTTT.

The V call is TRBV5-6, the J call TRBJ2-5; 8 nucleotides line up with TRBD1. Germline CDR1 is SGHDT and CDR2 is YYEEEE. The V segment lost 1 base and the J segment 4 bases; nucleotides outside the gene matches: 9. This CDR3 has 16 amino acids. In nucleotides, the CDR3 is TGTGCCAGCAGCTTGAGGACAGGGAGCATAACAGAGACCCAGTACTTC. Its translation: CASSLRTGSITETQYF.

The chain has TRBV19 and TRBJ1-5; a possible D gene is TRBD1 (6 bases). Germline lookup yields CDR1 LNHDA and CDR2 SQIVND (reference sequence). There are 14 residues in the CDR3. Trimming shortened V by 2 bases and J by 5 bases, and 10 bases separated the two germline ends. CDR3 sequence: CASSIRAGDQPQHF. In DNA form, the CDR3 reads TGTGCCAGTAGTATAAGGGCAGGGGATCAGCCCCAGCATTTT.

The chain links TRBV29-1 to TRBJ2-7, with 7 positions matching TRBD2. The germline gives CDR1 SQVTM, CDR2 ANQGSEA. V shed 3 bases, J shed 2 bases, and the junction held 4 bases outside the gene matches. There are 13 residues in the CDR3. This chain's CDR3 is CSVEVGGPYEQYF. DNA of the CDR3: TGCAGCGTTGAGGTGGGAGGGCCCTACGAGCAGTACTTC.

This clone was counted between two and nine times. The chain employs TRBV14 and TRBJ2-2; maybe TRBD2 (5 bases). Trimming stripped 8 bases from V and 4 bases from J, with 17 bases between. The CDR3 has 15 amino acids. Germline V CDR1 and CDR2: SGHDN, FVKESK. The CDR3 region is CASLKTGSRTGELFF. As DNA, the CDR3 is TGTGCCAGCTTAAAAACGGGGTCGCGCACCGGGGAGCTGTTTTTT.

The chain uses TRBV4-1 and TRBJ1-1; possible D gene TRBD1, 5 bases. The length of the CDR3 is 13 residues. Germline CDR1 is MGHRA and CDR2 is YSYEKL. Between the trimmed V and J ends, which lost 4 bases and 4 bases, there was a span of 10 bases. The CDR3: CASSLFQGTEAFF. CDR3 bases: TGCGCCAGCAGCCTATTCCAGGGCACTGAAGCTTTCTTT.

The chain employs TRBV28 and TRBJ2-7; D is possibly TRBD1 (6 bases). Trimming cost V 5 bases and J 0 bases, with 14 bases left between them. CDR1 is MDHEN and CDR2 is SYDVKM in the germline V gene. This CDR3 is 15 amino acids long. The CDR3 DNA reads as TGTGCCAGCAGTAAAACAGGGATGGGCTCCTACGAGCAGTACTTC. Translated, it gives CASSKTGMGSYEQYF.

The chain links TRBV29-1 to TRBJ2-1, with a tentative D call TRBD2 (6 bases). The length of the CDR3 is 15 residues. The ends were cut back, 1 base at V and 4 bases at J, with 14 bases in the middle. Germline loops: CDR1 SQVTM, CDR2 ANQGSEA. The CDR3: CSVEGGEQDYNEQFF. CDR3 nucleotides: TGCAGCGTTGAAGGGGGGGAGCAGGATTACAATGAGCAGTTCTTC.

J is TRBJ1-2 and V is TRBV28, with a possible D match to TRBD1 (6 bases). The germline gives CDR1 MDHEN, CDR2 SYDVKM. The CDR3 runs to 17 residues. Trimming stripped 4 bases from V and 0 bases from J, with 18 bases between. The CDR3 DNA follows: TGTGCCAGCAGTTCGGAGCGGGGGGCGTCGGCTAACTATGGCTACACCTTC. This encodes CASSSERGASANYGYTF.

The CDR3 region has the DNA TGTGCCAGCTCAACTAGCGGGAGTTCCTACGAGCAGTACTTC. Translated: CASSTSGSSYEQYF. The rearrangement links TRBV18 to TRBJ2-7; 11 bases line up with TRBD2. The CDR3 contains 14 residues. The V and J ends lost 5 bases and 1 base, in that order; junction bases with no gene match: 1. Germline CDR1 is KGHSH and CDR2 is LQKENI.

The chain carries TRBV19 and TRBJ2-5; TRBD2 agrees at 9 bases. This CDR3 comprises 14 residues. V shed 5 bases and J 2 bases; nucleotides not matched to a gene: 3. Germline CDR1 LNHDA, CDR2 SQIVND (reference sequence). CDR3 sequence: CASSLAGIQETQYF. Here the CDR3 DNA reads TGTGCCAGTAGTCTAGCGGGGATTCAAGAGACCCAGTACTTC.

V is TRBV19 and J is TRBJ2-1; weak D call: TRBD1 (6 bases). Looked up from germline, CDR1 is LNHDA and CDR2 is SQIVND (reference sequence). Trimming took off 3 bases at V and 5 bases at J, with 14 bases between the two ends. The CDR3 is 15 amino acids. In DNA form, the CDR3 reads TGTGCCAGTAGTATCGCACTAGACAGGCACAATGAGCAGTTCTTC. It codes for CASSIALDRHNEQFF.

This clone was recorded only once. The DNA of the CDR3 is TGTGCCAGCAGCGTAGACGGGGGGACGGGGAATGGCTACACCTTC. This encodes CASSVDGGTGNGYTF. V usage is TRBV9 and J usage is TRBJ1-2; tentative D call: TRBD1 (5 bases). The V gene's germline CDR1 is SGDLS and CDR2 YYNGEE. The CDR3 spans 15 residues. The V end was cut by 0 bases, the J end by 6 bases, with 15 bases between.

The chain carries TRBV18 and TRBJ2-1; 9 bases agree with TRBD1. The CDR3 runs 16 residues. The junction had 12 bases not matched to a gene; V was cut back by 3 bases and J by 9 bases. Germline CDR1 and CDR2: KGHSH and LQKENI. The CDR3 region has the DNA TGTGCCAGCTCACCTTCTCCGGGACAGGGCTTAGGTGAGCAGTTCTTC. This sequence encodes CASSPSPGQGLGEQFF.

The chain joins TRBV19 to TRBJ1-2; D is uncertain. Trimming stripped 9 bases from V and 7 bases from J, with 27 bases between. Germline-derived CDR1 and CDR2 are LNHDA and SQIVND (reference sequence). The CDR3 spans 16 residues. CDR3 residues: CASHTRGPRSRSGYTF. In DNA form, the CDR3 reads TGTGCCAGCCACACTAGAGGCCCCAGATCCCGGTCTGGCTACACCTTC.

The V call is TRBV4-3, the J call TRBJ2-7, with 10 bases matching TRBD2. Trimming at V came to 1 base and at J to 9 bases, leaving 6 bases not matched to a gene. Germline CDR1 LGHNA, CDR2 YSLEER. The CDR3 is made up of 14 amino acids. This CDR3 reads CASSQVLAGEVQYF. For the CDR3, the DNA is TGCGCCAGCAGCCAAGTCCTAGCGGGAGAAGTGCAGTACTTC.

The CDR3 reads CASSVRPGREEQFF. The CDR3 nucleotides are TGTGCCAGTAGTGTCCGCCCAGGACGGGAGGAGCAGTTCTTC. This rearrangement joins TRBV19 to TRBJ2-1; tentative D call: TRBD2 (6 bases). The germline CDR1 and CDR2 sequences are LNHDA and SQIVND (reference sequence). The V and J ends lost 5 bases and 10 bases respectively, with 18 bases between them. The CDR3 is 14 residues long.

The chain is built from TRBV4-3 and TRBJ2-1, with a weak D call TRBD2 (6 bases). This CDR3 contains 16 residues. Trimming took off 1 base at V and 6 bases at J, with 16 bases between the two ends. Germline values: CDR1 LGHNA, CDR2 YSLEER. CDR3 in DNA: TGCGCCAGCAGCCAAGGGGCCACTAGCTCGGGCAATGAGCAGTTCTTC. It is translated as CASSQGATSSGNEQFF.